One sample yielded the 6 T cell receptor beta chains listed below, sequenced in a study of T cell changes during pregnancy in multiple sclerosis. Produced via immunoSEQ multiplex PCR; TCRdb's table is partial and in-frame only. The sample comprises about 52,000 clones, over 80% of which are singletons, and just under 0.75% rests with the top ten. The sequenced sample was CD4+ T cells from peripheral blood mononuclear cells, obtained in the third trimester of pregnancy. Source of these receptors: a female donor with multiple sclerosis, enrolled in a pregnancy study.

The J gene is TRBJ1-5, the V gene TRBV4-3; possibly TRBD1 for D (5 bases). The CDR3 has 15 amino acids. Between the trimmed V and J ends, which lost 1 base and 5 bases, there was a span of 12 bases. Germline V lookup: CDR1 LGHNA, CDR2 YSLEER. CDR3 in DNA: TGCGCCAGCAGCCAAGGGGGGGGAGGTTATCAGCCCCAGCATTTT. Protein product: CASSQGGGGYQPQHF.

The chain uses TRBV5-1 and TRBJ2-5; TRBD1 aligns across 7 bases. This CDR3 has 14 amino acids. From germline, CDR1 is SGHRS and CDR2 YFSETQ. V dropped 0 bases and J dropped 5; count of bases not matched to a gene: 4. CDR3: CASSLAGGLETQYF. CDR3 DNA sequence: TGCGCCAGCAGCTTGGCAGGGGGTCTGGAGACCCAGTACTTC.

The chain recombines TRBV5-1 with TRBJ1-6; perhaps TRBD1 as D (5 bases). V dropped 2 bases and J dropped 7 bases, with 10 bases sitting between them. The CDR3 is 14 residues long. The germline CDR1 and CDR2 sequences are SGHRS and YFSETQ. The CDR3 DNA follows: TGCGCCAGCAGCTTTACGCAGGGAAATTCACCCCTCCACTTT. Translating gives CASSFTQGNSPLHF.

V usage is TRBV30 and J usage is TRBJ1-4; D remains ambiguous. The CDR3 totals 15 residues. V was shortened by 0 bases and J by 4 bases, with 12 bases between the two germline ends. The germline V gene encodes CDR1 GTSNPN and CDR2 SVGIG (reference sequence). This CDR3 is CAWSVNWLINEKLFF. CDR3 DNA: TGTGCCTGGAGTGTAAATTGGCTGATTAATGAAAAACTGTTTTTT.

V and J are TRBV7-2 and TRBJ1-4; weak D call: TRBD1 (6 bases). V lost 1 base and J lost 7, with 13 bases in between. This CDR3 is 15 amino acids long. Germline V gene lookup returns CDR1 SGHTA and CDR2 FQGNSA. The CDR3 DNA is TGTGCCAGCAGCTTAGGGACAGCCGGTGGTGAAAAACTGTTTTTT. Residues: CASSLGTAGGEKLFF.

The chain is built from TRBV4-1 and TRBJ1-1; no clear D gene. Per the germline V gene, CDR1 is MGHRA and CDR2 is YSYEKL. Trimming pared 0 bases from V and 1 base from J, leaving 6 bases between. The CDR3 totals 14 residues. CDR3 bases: TGCGCCAGCAGCCAAGAGTCCAGGAACACTGAAGCTTTCTTT. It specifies CASSQESRNTEAFF.